This T cell receptor beta chain was captured in a study of regulatory T cells in long-lasting Graves disease. Time point noted: newly diagnosed GD, antithyroid drugs for less than 3 months. The TCR library used RNA extracted from PBMCs. In each case, Graves' disease was diagnosed per American Thyroid Association guidelines. For TCR beta, libraries came from iRepertoire HTBI primers and Arm-PCR of CDR3 regions. One entry per CDR3 protein, called by TCRdb with MiXCR from the multiplex PCR reads. The data contain about 560,000 distinct CDR3 sequences, about 16% of them singletons. Notes on the study in general: The study found TRBV28, TRBJ1-2 and TRBJ2-5 favored in persistent disease.

As for this clonotype: The antigen remains undetermined.

Looked up from germline, CDR1 is MNHNS and CDR2 is SASEGT. The CDR3 runs 16 residues. Trimming cost V 4 bases and J 4 bases; bases outside gene matches: 7. The same sample was also used in a study of T cells in Graves' hyperthyroidism and ophthalmopathy. That study adds: Primed by the HTBI set, a first-round RT-PCR was run on the TCR CDR3.

This TCR derives from a man younger than 30 with Graves disease. This chain connects TRBV6-1 to TRBJ2-5; 12 bases map to TRBD2. The sample consisted of peripheral blood mononuclear cells (PBMCs), taken at new diagnosis, from a patient treated with antithyroid drugs. The CDR3 sequence is CASSGWSSGRGETQYF. CDR3 sequence (DNA): TGTGCCAGCAGTGGGTGGTCTAGCGGGAGGGGAGAGACCCAGTACTTC.